A single sample is the source of the 10 T cell receptor beta chains below, sequenced in a study of blood T cells in healthy people across ages. Primed by a sample-barcoded 5' primer and a J-beta primer mix, a second PCR proceeded for about 6 to 12 cycles. TCRdb ran MiXCR on the 5' RACE reads and lists one entry per CDR3 protein. This table holds under 1 million distinct CDR3 sequences, under 55% found once. The sample was blood. The receptors here all came from a man between 60 and 70 years old in good health.

The V call is TRBV6-6, the J call TRBJ2-3, with 11 bases aligning to TRBD2. The CDR3 extends over 17 amino acids. The germline CDR1 and CDR2 sequences are MNHNY and SVGAGI (reference sequence). Trimming cost V 2 bases and J 4 bases; bases outside gene matches: 8. The CDR3 coding sequence is TGTGCCAGCAGTTACACGATAGCGGGGGGGGTGTCAGATACGCAGTATTTT. It encodes CASSYTIAGGVSDTQYF.

The chain has TRBV20-1 and TRBJ2-3; 9 bases agree with TRBD1. Per germline, CDR1 DFQATT and CDR2 SNEGSKA (reference sequence). The J segment lost 6 bases and the V segment lost 3 bases, leaving 10 bases of the junction unmatched. This CDR3 has 15 amino acids. The CDR3 nucleotides read TGCAGTGCTAGGCCCCGGGACAGGGTTCAGGATACGCAGTATTTT. Protein product: CSARPRDRVQDTQYF.

The chain has TRBV7-2 and TRBJ1-6; 7 nucleotides match TRBD1. After removal of 5 bases from V and 3 bases from J, the junction contained 7 bases not matched to a gene. The CDR3 has 16 residues. In germline, CDR1 is SGHTA, CDR2 FQGNSA. CDR3 DNA sequence: TGTGCCAGCAGCCTTGGGGCAGGGGGCTATAATTCACCCCTCCACTTT. It specifies CASSLGAGGYNSPLHF.

This clonotype turned up a few times. V and J are TRBV12-3 or TRBV12-4 and TRBJ2-1; unclear D gene. The CDR3 totals 12 residues. Deletions cut 3 bases from V and 7 bases from J, with 7 bases between. This CDR3 is CASSFRVNEQFF. As DNA, the CDR3 is TGTGCCAGCAGTTTTAGGGTAAATGAGCAGTTCTTC.

The chain couples TRBV6-5 to TRBJ1-1; D is uncertain. There are 14 residues in the CDR3. V lost 2 bases and J lost 6, with 13 bases in between. The germline gives CDR1 MNHEY, CDR2 SVGAGI. The CDR3 bases are TGTGCCAGCAGTTACACCACAACCCGACCTGAAGCTTTCTTT. It specifies CASSYTTTRPEAFF.

The chain carries TRBV11-2 and TRBJ2-7; TRBD2 aligns across 7 bases. Per the germline V gene, CDR1 is SGHAT and CDR2 is FQNNGV. Trimming took 4 bases from V and 2 from J; bases not matched to a gene: 8. The CDR3 runs to 15 residues. CDR3: CASSYFAGVAYEQYF. The CDR3 DNA reads as TGTGCCAGCAGCTACTTCGCGGGGGTAGCCTACGAGCAGTACTTC.

The gene calls are TRBV4-1 and TRBJ2-7; D call uncertain. Germline V lookup: CDR1 MGHRA, CDR2 YSYEKL. The CDR3 has 19 residues. Trimming pared 3 bases from V and 7 bases from J, leaving 31 bases between. The CDR3 protein is CASSQGFVPGRRSYNEQYF. CDR3 in DNA: TGCGCCAGCAGCCAGGGATTTGTCCCTGGCAGGCGCTCCTACAATGAGCAGTACTTC.

The chain has TRBV13 and TRBJ2-4, with D possibly called TRBD1 or TRBD2 (6 bases each). Trimming cost V 6 bases and J 13 bases, with 19 bases left between them. The CDR3 contains 13 residues. Germline CDR1 reads PRHDT; CDR2 reads FYEKMQ (reference sequence). CDR3 DNA: TGTGCCAGCAGTGGATCGGGGACACGGGAGCAGTACTTC. It encodes CASSGSGTREQYF. Combining the CDR3 with reference TRBV13 and TRBJ2-4 gives the whole variable domain AAGVIQSPRHLIKEKRETATLKCYPIPRHDTVYWYQQGPGQDPQFLISFYEKMQSDKGSIPDRFSAQQFSDYHSELNMSSLELGDSALYFCASSGSGTREQYFGAGTRLSVL.

The CDR3 nucleotides read TGCGCCAGCAGCCATCTCCCCGGACAGGGATGGGAGACCCAGTACTTC. It is translated as CASSHLPGQGWETQYF. The chain has TRBV4-1 and TRBJ2-5; 8 nucleotides align to TRBD1. The length of the CDR3 is 16 residues. Germline V CDR1 and CDR2: MGHRA, YSYEKL. The ends lost 3 bases at V and 5 bases at J; junction bases unmatched: 11.

This chain links TRBV24-1 with TRBJ2-7; no clear D gene. Germline V gene data show CDR1 as KGHDR and CDR2 as SFDVKD. V lost 5 bases to trimming and J lost 1 base, with 8 bases between them. There are 13 residues in the CDR3. DNA for the CDR3: TGTGCCACCAGTGCTCCCCCATCCTACGAGCAGTACTTC. Amino acid sequence: CATSAPPSYEQYF.